This record concerns one T cell receptor beta chain sequence. Other DNA sequences within the sample encode an identical CDR3. Germline CDR1 is MNHEY and CDR2 is SMNVEV (reference sequence). Trimming cost V 2 bases and J 0 bases, with 8 bases left between them. The CDR3 is 14 amino acids. This sample was taken from a study of blood T cell repertoires in COVID-19. On the study more broadly: Spain, Italy and the United States supplied samples that represented acute and convalescent COVID-19. PBMCs, B-cell-depleted T cells, or T cells provided the cDNA or gDNA that made up the material.

Assay used: immunoSEQ multiplex PCR; TCRdb lists only in-frame clones, some missing. Among 200,000 to 250,000 clones listed, more than 65% were seen once. The chain carries TRBV27 and TRBJ2-7, with a tentative D call TRBD2 (5 bases). This sequence originates from a woman in her sixties with acute or convalescent COVID-19. The sequenced sample was peripheral blood. CDR3 DNA sequence: TGTGCCAGCAGTTTAAGACGGGGCTCCTACGAGCAGTACTTC. Translated, it gives CASSLRRGSYEQYF.